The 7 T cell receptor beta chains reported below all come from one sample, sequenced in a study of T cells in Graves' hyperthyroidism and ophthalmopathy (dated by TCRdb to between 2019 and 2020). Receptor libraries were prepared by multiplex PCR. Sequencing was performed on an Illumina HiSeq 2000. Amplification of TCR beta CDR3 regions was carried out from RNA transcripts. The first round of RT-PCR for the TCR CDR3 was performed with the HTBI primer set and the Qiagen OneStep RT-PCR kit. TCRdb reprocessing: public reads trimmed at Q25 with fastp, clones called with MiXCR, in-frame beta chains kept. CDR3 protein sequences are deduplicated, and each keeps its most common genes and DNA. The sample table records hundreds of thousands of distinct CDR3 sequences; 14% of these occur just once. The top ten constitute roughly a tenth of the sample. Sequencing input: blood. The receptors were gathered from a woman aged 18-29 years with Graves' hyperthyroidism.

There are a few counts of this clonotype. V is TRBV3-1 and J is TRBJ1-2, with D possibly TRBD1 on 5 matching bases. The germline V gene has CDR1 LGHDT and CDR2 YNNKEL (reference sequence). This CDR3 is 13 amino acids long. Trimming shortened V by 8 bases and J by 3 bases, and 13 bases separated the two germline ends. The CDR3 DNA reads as TGTGCCAGCCCGGGTCAGGGAGACTATGGCTACACCTTC. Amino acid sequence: CASPGQGDYGYTF. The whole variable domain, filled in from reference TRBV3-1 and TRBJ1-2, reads DTAVSQTPKYLVTQMGNDKSIKCEQNLGHDTMYWYKQDSKKFLKIMFSYNNKELIINETVPNRFSPKSPDKAHLNLHINSLELGDSAVYFCASPGQGDYGYTFGSGTRLTVV.

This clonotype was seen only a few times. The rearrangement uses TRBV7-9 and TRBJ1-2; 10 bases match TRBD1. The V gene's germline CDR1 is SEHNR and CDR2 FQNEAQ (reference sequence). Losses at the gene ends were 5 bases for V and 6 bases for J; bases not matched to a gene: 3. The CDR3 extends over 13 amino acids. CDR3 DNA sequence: TGTGCCAGCAGCGGACAGGGGGTGGATGGCTACACCTTC. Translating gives CASSGQGVDGYTF.

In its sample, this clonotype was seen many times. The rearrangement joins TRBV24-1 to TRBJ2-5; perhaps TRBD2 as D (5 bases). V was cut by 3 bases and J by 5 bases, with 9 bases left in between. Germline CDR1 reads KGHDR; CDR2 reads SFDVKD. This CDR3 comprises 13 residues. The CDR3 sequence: CATSDEGLETQYF. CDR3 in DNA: TGTGCCACCAGTGATGAGGGTTTGGAGACCCAGTACTTC.

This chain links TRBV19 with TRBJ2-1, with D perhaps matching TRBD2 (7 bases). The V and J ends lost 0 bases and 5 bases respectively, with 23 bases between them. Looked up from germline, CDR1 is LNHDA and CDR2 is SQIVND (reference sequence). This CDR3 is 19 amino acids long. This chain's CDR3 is CASSIDSMRGGPGNNEQFF. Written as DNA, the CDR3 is TGTGCCAGTAGTATAGATTCAATGAGGGGGGGTCCGGGCAACAATGAGCAGTTCTTC.

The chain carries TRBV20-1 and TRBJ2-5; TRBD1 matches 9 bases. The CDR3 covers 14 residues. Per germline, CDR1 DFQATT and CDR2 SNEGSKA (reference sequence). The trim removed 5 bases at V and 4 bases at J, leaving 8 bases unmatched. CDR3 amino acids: CSAPGQGGPETQYF. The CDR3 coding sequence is TGCAGTGCTCCGGGACAGGGTGGTCCAGAGACCCAGTACTTC.

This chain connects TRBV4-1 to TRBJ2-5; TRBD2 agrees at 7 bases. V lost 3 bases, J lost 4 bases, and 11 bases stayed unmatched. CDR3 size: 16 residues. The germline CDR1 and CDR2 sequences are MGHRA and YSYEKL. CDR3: CASSQARGGRGETQYF. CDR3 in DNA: TGCGCCAGCAGCCAGGCCCGTGGCGGGAGAGGAGAGACCCAGTACTTC.

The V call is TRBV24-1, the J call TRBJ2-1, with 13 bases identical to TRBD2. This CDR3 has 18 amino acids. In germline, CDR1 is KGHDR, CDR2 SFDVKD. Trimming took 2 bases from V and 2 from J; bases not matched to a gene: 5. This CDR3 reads CATSDSAGTSGAYNEQFF. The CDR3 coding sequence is TGTGCCACCAGTGATTCCGCCGGGACTAGCGGGGCCTACAATGAGCAGTTCTTC.